A selection of T cell receptor beta chains follows, all from one sample in a study of immune cell composition in non-small cell lung cancer. Here immunoSEQ multiplex PCR was the method, and the copy in TCRdb shows in-frame clones only, minus some. The data hold around 1,800 clones, with roughly four fifths observed a single time. The specimen was lung tumor tissue. These receptors came from a human donor with non-small cell lung cancer. Both conserved end residues are trimmed from each CDR3.

cdr3_aa	v_call	j_call
ASSPTDDRSNNEKLF	TRBV7-2	TRBJ1-4
ASSDKSRGTGYGYT	TRBV18	TRBJ1-2
ATSRETGLALYTGELF	TRBV15	TRBJ2-2
ASSQGGDRVHEQY	TRBV4-3	TRBJ2-7
ASSPGLDYEQY	TRBV11-2	TRBJ2-7
ASSATGSLHNEQF	TRBV11-3	TRBJ2-1
ASSYGLASDTQY	TRBV7-9	TRBJ2-3
ASSLRPQGGTSGQY	TRBV7-8	TRBJ2-4
ASSLSVSYEQY	TRBV27	TRBJ2-7
ASSFPRHPRGETQY	TRBV7-9	TRBJ2-5
ASSEVRGDGYT	TRBV2	TRBJ1-2
ASSHRVSNQPQH	TRBV28	TRBJ1-5
ASSKIYGRTDTQY	TRBV27	TRBJ2-3
ASSAGLAGAGDEQF	TRBV5-4	TRBJ2-1
ASSPQYPGVSGTVNYEQY	TRBV14	TRBJ2-7
ASSITSGSYNEQF	TRBV7-2	TRBJ2-1
ASSLGQQETQY	TRBV7-7	TRBJ2-5
ASRAGVSNTGELF	TRBV19	TRBJ2-2
ASSASAVYEQY	TRBV7-2	TRBJ2-7
ASSFELAGELF	TRBV28	TRBJ2-2
ASSEGNRAKGETQY	TRBV25-1	TRBJ2-5
ASSDGGQASAYGYT	TRBV25-1	TRBJ1-2
ASVRGGTGELF	TRBV11-2	TRBJ2-2
ASSSSGLDGGGYT	TRBV5-5	TRBJ1-2
SVEDLGRTGSHEQY	TRBV29-1	TRBJ2-7
ASSPAGGAGMNTEAF	TRBV4-2	TRBJ1-1
ASSPLESDTQY	TRBV27	TRBJ2-3
ASSPRVWVSYT	TRBV28	TRBJ1-2
ASSQGLDTDTQY	TRBV6-5	TRBJ2-3
ASSIGTASGNTIY	TRBV9	TRBJ1-3
ASSARDRGNEKLF	TRBV11-2	TRBJ1-4
ASSLGLSSTDTQY	TRBV7-3	TRBJ2-3
ASRTGTGGWETQY	TRBV2	TRBJ2-5
AIRLGINRPTGTDTQY	TRBV10-3	TRBJ2-3
ASSNSGDRGDYGYT	TRBV6-6	TRBJ1-2
ASSSSGANTGELF	TRBV11-2	TRBJ2-2
ASSLVGQGASNEQF	TRBV5-6	TRBJ2-1
ASSLSDRGLRQPQH	TRBV7-8	TRBJ1-5